These 13 T cell receptor beta chains were all obtained from the same sample, sequenced in a study of T-cell memory formation after mild COVID-19. TCRdb itself ran the 5' RACE reads through MiXCR, one entry per CDR3 protein. This sample has almost 550,000 distinct CDR3 sequences; around 20% occur once, and the top ten carry approximately 12%. The sample was PBMCs or a T cell subset sorted from them (not recorded which). The receptor source for this set is an adult woman who had mild COVID-19 (a few samples of this study predate the infection). Cell type and time point are not known.

V is TRBV5-1 and J is TRBJ2-3, with 8 bases lining up with TRBD2. The CDR3 extends over 15 amino acids. CDR1 and CDR2 (germline): SGHRS, YFSETQ. With V trimmed by 4 bases and J by 3 bases, 7 bases remained unmatched. CDR3 DNA sequence: TGCGCCAGCAGCGTTAGCGGGGATATAACAGATACGCAGTATTTT. It yields the protein CASSVSGDITDTQYF.

This clonotype was detected ten times or more. V usage is TRBV12-3 or TRBV12-4 and J usage is TRBJ2-7, with TRBD2 identical over 7 bases. The junction had 4 bases not matched to a gene; V was cut back by 1 base and J by 4 bases. The CDR3 contains 14 residues. CDR3 protein: CASSLGLAAYEQYF. As DNA, the CDR3 is TGTGCCAGCAGTTTAGGGCTAGCGGCTTACGAGCAGTACTTC.

This clonotype was seen a few times. The rearrangement links TRBV7-6 to TRBJ2-1; a weak D match, TRBD2 (5 bases). Germline V CDR1 and CDR2: SGHVS, FNYEAQ. Between the trimmed V and J ends, which lost 1 base and 2 bases, there was a span of 18 bases. The CDR3 spans 18 residues. Here the CDR3 reads CASSLGAVGPPTYNEQFF. As DNA, the CDR3 is TGTGCCAGCAGCTTAGGAGCGGTTGGCCCGCCTACCTACAATGAGCAGTTCTTC.

V and J are TRBV6-5 and TRBJ1-2; 7 positions agree with TRBD1. Germline CDR1 reads MNHEY; CDR2 reads SVGAGI. The V segment lost 2 bases and the J segment 6 bases; nucleotides outside the gene matches: 6. The CDR3 extends over 14 amino acids. The CDR3 loop reads CASSYRGRWNGYTF. DNA for the CDR3: TGTGCCAGCAGTTACAGGGGGCGCTGGAATGGCTACACCTTC.

This chain joins TRBV20-1 and TRBJ1-2; 9 bases are shared with TRBD1. V trimming: 6 bases; J trimming: 0 bases; junction bases outside the gene matches: 17. CDR1 and CDR2 from the germline V gene are DFQATT and SNEGSKA (reference sequence). This CDR3 comprises 18 residues. The CDR3 here is CSAGEQGADDKANYGYTF. The DNA for the CDR3 is TGCAGTGCAGGAGAACAGGGGGCCGACGACAAAGCTAACTATGGCTACACCTTC.

J is TRBJ1-1 and V is TRBV20-1; 9 nucleotides match TRBD1. The CDR3 is 15 residues long. The germline V gene encodes CDR1 DFQATT and CDR2 SNEGSKA (reference sequence). V shed 3 bases, J shed 6 bases, and the junction held 11 bases outside the gene matches. DNA of the CDR3: TGCAGTGCTAGGGAATGGTTAACAGGGGGCCCTGAAGCTTTCTTT. Translation: CSAREWLTGGPEAFF.

This clonotype appeared a few times. The V gene is TRBV15, the J gene TRBJ2-1; D is undetermined. CDR3 size: 14 residues. Trimming stripped 4 bases from V and 5 bases from J, with 12 bases between. Germline V lookup: CDR1 LNHNV, CDR2 YYDKDF (reference sequence). CDR3 sequence reads: CATSNLRSDNEQFF. The DNA for the CDR3 is TGTGCCACCAGCAACCTGAGGAGCGACAATGAGCAGTTCTTC.

The chain links TRBV5-1 to TRBJ1-4; D gene ambiguous. V was pared by 7 bases and J by 8 bases, with 24 bases between. Germline lookup yields CDR1 SGHRS and CDR2 YFSETQ. This CDR3 comprises 16 residues. As DNA, the CDR3 is TGCGCCAGCTCCCTAGGAACCGGCCATGCCAGCGAAAAACTGTTTTTT. This encodes CASSLGTGHASEKLFF.

The chain joins TRBV21-1 to TRBJ2-7; TRBD1 is taken as the D call from the table, unchecked against the DNA. TRBV21-1 is a listed pseudogene. The CDR3 has 14 amino acids. The CDR3 DNA sequence: TGTGCCAGCAGCAAAGAGGAGGGGGCCTACGAGCAGTACTTC. Translating gives CASSKEEGAYEQYF.

The chain employs TRBV6-6 and TRBJ2-7; possibly TRBD1 for D (6 bases). The CDR3 is 12 amino acids. The germline CDR1 and CDR2 sequences are MNHNY and SVGAGI (reference sequence). V was shortened by 6 bases and J by 2 bases, with 8 bases between the two germline ends. CDR3 amino acids: CASSDRTYEQYF. The CDR3, as DNA: TGTGCCAGCAGCGACAGGACCTACGAGCAGTACTTC.

This clonotype has just a few counts. The rearrangement joins TRBV7-9 to TRBJ1-6; the D gene is possibly TRBD1 (5 bases). V was clipped by 2 bases and J by 7 bases, with 12 bases between them. The CDR3 has 15 residues. Germline V gene data show CDR1 as SEHNR and CDR2 as FQNEAQ (reference sequence). The CDR3 region is CASSLKGLPNSPLHF. The DNA for the CDR3 is TGTGCCAGCAGCTTAAAGGGACTGCCGAATTCACCCCTCCACTTT.

The genes are TRBV5-1 and TRBJ1-1; the D gene is possibly TRBD1 (5 bases). The V end was cut by 4 bases, the J end by 0 bases, with 13 bases between. Per the germline V gene, CDR1 is SGHRS and CDR2 is YFSETQ. The CDR3 is 15 amino acids. CDR3 DNA sequence: TGCGCCAGCAGCCACCAGGGTGGGGTGAACACTGAAGCTTTCTTT. Its translation is CASSHQGGVNTEAFF.

In this sample, this clonotype turned up a few times. The CDR3 DNA reads as TGTGCCAGCAGTGAATTGGGGGCTAGCGGGAGGGCCGATGAGCAGTTCTTC. This gives the protein CASSELGASGRADEQFF. V and J are TRBV25-1 and TRBJ2-1, with 12 bases aligning to TRBD2. Germline-derived CDR1 and CDR2 are MGHDK and SYGVNS. V trimming: 1 base; J trimming: 8 bases; junction bases outside the gene matches: 9. The CDR3 covers 17 residues.